This TCR beta chain was recorded in a study of T cell responses to AZD1222 COVID-19 vaccine. Study observations and caveats: The breadth and depth of Spike-specific TCRs increased once two AZD1222 doses had been given. At study baseline, merely a handful of AZD1222 recipients were seropositive.

This clone was detected once. Its target is unknown. The length of the CDR3 is 13 residues. CDR1 MDHEN and CDR2 SYDVKM come from the germline V gene. V lost 6 bases, J lost 10 bases, and 13 bases lay in between. The data were produced by immunoSEQ multiplex PCR, yet TCRdb's version contains in-frame clones alone and is incomplete. The profile shows under 200,000 clones, almost 95% of them singletons. This TCR came from an adult in good health. Sequences were derived from peripheral blood, sampled on day 0 of AZD1222 vaccination. The rearrangement joins TRBV28 to TRBJ1-6; perhaps TRBD1 as D (5 bases). For the CDR3, the DNA is TGTGCCAGCAGCGAGCAGGGAGCCTCACCCCTCCACTTT. Translated: CASSEQGASPLHF.